These T cell receptor beta chains were read from a single sample in a study of monozygotic twins with cystic fibrosis. Data came from immunoSEQ multiplex PCR; TCRdb stores just in-frame clones and leaves some out. The sample lists about 14,000 clones, 80% to 90% occurring once. The sequencing input was blood. The source of these receptors is a boy aged 10-17 years with cystic fibrosis. Each CDR3 is given with its conserved first and last residue. Some rows mark clone size as missing; the rest say once, few, many or name a class of expanded clone.

>TRBJ2-3|TRBV6-1|NA
CASRRGTDTQYF
>TRBJ2-1|TRBV15|NA
CATSPRTGGTYNEQFF
>TRBJ2-5|TRBV14|NA
CASSGFGTSGSQETQYF
>TRBJ2-3|TRBV30|NA
CAWAISGVSTDTQYF
>TRBJ2-1|TRBV5-1|NA
CASSLELAGGLNEQFF
>TRBJ1-1|TRBV28|NA
CASMWGVAGTHTEAFF
>TRBJ1-4|TRBV7-3|NA
CASSLPGLRGNEKLFF
>TRBJ1-5|TRBV5-1|NA
CASSLVKQGDYQPQHF
>TRBJ2-5|TRBV5-1|once
CASSSGLAGGLPETQYF
>TRBJ1-2|TRBV14|NA
CASSQDVWTLRPEVYGYTF
>TRBJ2-6|TRBV30|once
CAWGLPGRLTF
>TRBJ1-2|TRBV5-4|NA
CASRRPGTGLGYTF
>TRBJ1-1|TRBV6-1|NA
CASSEAQVLNTEAFF
>TRBJ2-7|TRBV2|NA
CASSATYEQYF
>TRBJ2-1|TRBV7-8|once
CASSPRRTSGYNEQFF
>TRBJ2-5|TRBV6-1|NA
CASSEALGGLQETQYF
>TRBJ2-1|TRBV27|NA
CASSQRDGTYNEQFF
>TRBJ2-3|TRBV9|NA
CASSVLASGADTQYF
>TRBJ2-6|TRBV19|NA
CASGVSGANVLTF
>TRBJ1-5|TRBV28|NA
CASSLLPASNGPQHF
>TRBJ2-2|TRBV10-2|NA
CASTLRTSGSVGELFF
>TRBJ2-7|TRBV13|once
CASSFDRSYEQYF
>TRBJ2-2|TRBV2|NA
CASSDVTPNTGELFF
>TRBJ1-1|TRBV15|NA
CATSTLTGLHTEAFF
>TRBJ1-2|TRBV2|NA
CASSARGRGYTF
>TRBJ2-1|TRBV15|NA
CATSRVSGGGAVHEQFF
>TRBJ1-2|TRBV2|NA
CASSGTGRYGYTF
>TRBJ2-5|TRBV6-1|NA
CASSERLGLGLATPGTQYF
>TRBJ1-5|TRBV30|NA
CAWNRAANQPQHF
>TRBJ1-2|TRBV6-1|NA
CASSASGTGGFGYTF
>TRBJ1-1|TRBV5-1|few
CASSLAGQETEAFF
>TRBJ2-3|TRBV20-1|NA
CSAPRVDTQYF
>TRBJ2-3|TRBV5-1|NA
CASRLSSTDTQYF
>TRBJ2-3|TRBV5-4|NA
CASSGHTTDTQYF
>TRBJ2-5|TRBV28|NA
CASSLDRETQYF
>TRBJ1-2|TRBV27|once
CASSSGTKGYTF
>TRBJ1-1|TRBV6-5|once
CASSYSENTEAFF
>TRBJ1-4|TRBV5-3|NA
CARSLEGSPEKLFF
>TRBJ1-2|TRBV5-1|NA
CASSDGQGGYGYTF
>TRBJ1-1|TRBV5-1|NA
CASRLGDGREAFF
>TRBJ2-1|TRBV6-4|NA
CASSEGQGAYNEQFF
>TRBJ2-1|TRBV2|few
CASSGYTEQFF
>TRBJ2-7|TRBV28|NA
CASSFSDGDEQYF
>TRBJ2-2|TRBV2|NA
CASREGASRTGELFF
>TRBJ2-3|TRBV9|NA
CASSVEARGGADTQYF
>TRBJ1-5|TRBV6-1|few
CASSVRDRGPHQPQHF
>TRBJ2-7|TRBV15|NA
CATSREGLGTGGAEQYF
>TRBJ2-3|TRBV21-1|NA
CASIFRQGVGGDTQYF
>NA|TRBV28|NA
CASAGTTYEQYF
>TRBJ1-1|TRBV18|NA
CASSPLGTKEKTEAFF
>TRBJ2-3|TRBV27|once
CASSPARGKGTDTQYF
>TRBJ2-1|TRBV13|once
CASSPTEDEQFF
>TRBJ1-5|TRBV10-2|NA
CASREASYSNQPQHF
>TRBJ1-4|TRBV28|NA
CASKGVTNEKLFF